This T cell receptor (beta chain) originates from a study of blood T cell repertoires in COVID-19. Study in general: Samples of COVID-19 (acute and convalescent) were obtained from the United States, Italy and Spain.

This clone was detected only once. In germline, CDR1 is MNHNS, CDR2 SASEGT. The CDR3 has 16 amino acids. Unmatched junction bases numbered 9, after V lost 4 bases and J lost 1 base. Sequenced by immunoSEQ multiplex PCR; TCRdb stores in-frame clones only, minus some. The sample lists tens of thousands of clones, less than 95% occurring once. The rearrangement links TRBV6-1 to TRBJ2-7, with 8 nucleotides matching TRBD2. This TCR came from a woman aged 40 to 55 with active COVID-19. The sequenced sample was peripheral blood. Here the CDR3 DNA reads TGTGCCAGCAGTGGCCGGGGGGGCGCAAGGTCCTACGAGCAGTACTTC. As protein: CASSGRGGARSYEQYF.